The 25 T cell receptor beta chains presented below share a single source sample, sequenced in a study of cytomegalovirus exposure and HLA in healthy donors. Primers included in the PCR were 60 Vbeta and 13 Jbeta primers. Sequencing used immunoSEQ multiplex PCR; TCRdb keeps in-frame clones, though not all of them. Of 140,000 to 150,000 clones listed, about 74% are singletons. The sequenced sample consisted of PBMCs. These TCRs come from a man in his forties in good health and CMV-seropositive.

This clone was observed once. The rearrangement joins TRBV5-6 to TRBJ1-5, with a tentative D call TRBD1 (5 bases). CDR1 is SGHDT, CDR2 YYEEEE, per germline. This CDR3 has 15 residues. V was trimmed by 1 base and J by 2 bases, leaving 10 bases between them. In DNA, the CDR3 is TGTGCCAGCAGCTTGAGGAGGGGCGGCAATCAGCCCCAGCATTTT. Protein: CASSLRRGGNQPQHF.

The J gene is TRBJ2-7, the V gene TRBV29-1, with 16 bases that match TRBD2. Germline values: CDR1 SQVTM, CDR2 ANQGSEA. V lost 7 bases, J lost 9 bases, and 9 bases stayed unmatched. There are 14 residues in the CDR3. CDR3 loop: CSAGSGTSGRGQYF. The CDR3 DNA follows: TGCAGCGCCGGATCCGGGACTAGCGGGAGGGGGCAGTACTTC.

The chain joins TRBV5-8 to TRBJ2-3; weak D call: TRBD1 (5 bases). This CDR3 spans 15 amino acids. In germline, CDR1 is SGHTS, CDR2 YDEGEE. The V end lost 9 bases, the J end lost 5 bases, and 22 bases lay between the germline ends. DNA for the CDR3: TGTGCCACTAAGACGATGACAGCTCTAAAAGATACGCAGTATTTT. Its translation is CATKTMTALKDTQYF.

The chain has TRBV14 and TRBJ2-7; D is ambiguous. The CDR3 loop spans 13 amino acids. Trimming stripped 1 base from V and 3 bases from J, with 7 bases between. Germline V CDR1 and CDR2: SGHDN, FVKESK. The chain's CDR3 is CASSQVWSYEQYF. The DNA of the CDR3 is TGTGCCAGCAGCCAAGTTTGGAGCTACGAGCAGTACTTC. Complete variable domain (other parts from reference TRBV14 and TRBJ2-7): EAGVTQFPSHSVIEKGQTVTLRCDPISGHDNLYWYRRVMGKEIKFLLHFVKESKQDESGMPNNRFLAERTGGTYSTLKVQPAELEDSGVYFCASSQVWSYEQYFGPGTRLTVT.

The genes are TRBV4-1 and TRBJ1-4; D remains ambiguous. The CDR3 loop spans 19 amino acids. V gave up 1 base and J gave up 0 bases, with 18 bases separating them. Germline V gives CDR1 MGHRA, CDR2 YSYEKL. CDR3 bases: TGCGCCAGCAGCCAAGCTCACAGCTCTTCTTTTGCAACTAATGAAAAACTGTTTTTT. Residues: CASSQAHSSSFATNEKLFF.

The chain has TRBV19 and TRBJ1-1; a possible D gene is TRBD1 (6 bases). The V gene's germline CDR1 is LNHDA and CDR2 SQIVND (reference sequence). This CDR3 has 14 residues. V shed 6 bases and J shed 3 bases, with 14 bases lying between them. Here the CDR3 reads CASSLTGGHTEAFF. The CDR3 nucleotides are TGTGCCAGTAGCCTGACAGGTGGGCACACTGAAGCTTTCTTT. Supplemented by reference TRBV19 and TRBJ1-1, the full variable domain reads DGGITQSPKYLFRKEGQNVTLSCEQNLNHDAMYWYRQDPGQGLRLIYYSQIVNDFQKGDIAEGYSVSREKKESFPLTVTSAQKNPTAFYLCASSLTGGHTEAFFGQGTRLTVV.

Written as DNA, the CDR3 is TGTGCCAGCAGCTCTCAAACCCGTCCCGGTGGCGGGGAGCTGTTTTTT. Translated, it gives CASSSQTRPGGGELFF. V gene TRBV5-4 combines with J gene TRBJ2-2; D gene unclear. Germline V gene sequence: CDR1 SGHNT, CDR2 YYREEE (reference sequence). The V end was cut by 3 bases, the J end by 7 bases, with 19 bases between. CDR3 length: 16 amino acids.

The chain employs TRBV6-1 and TRBJ1-2; the D is unclear. Between the trimmed V and J ends, which lost 3 bases and 1 base, there was a span of 15 bases. This CDR3 has 16 residues. The germline CDR1 and CDR2 sequences are MNHNS and SASEGT. CDR3 protein: CASSEGRLIINYGYTF. CDR3 coding DNA: TGTGCCAGCAGTGAGGGTAGACTTATAATTAACTATGGCTACACCTTC.

V is TRBV7-9 and J is TRBJ1-1; TRBD1 might be the D (5 bases). Trimming left V 3 bases short and J 4 bases short, with 15 bases between. The germline CDR1 and CDR2 sequences are SEHNR and FQNEAQ (reference sequence). This CDR3 is 15 amino acids long. In DNA, the CDR3 is TGTGCCAGCAGCTTCGTAGGAGGGGCCCGCACTGAAGCTTTCTTT. It translates to CASSFVGGARTEAFF.

This rearrangement joins TRBV5-4 to TRBJ2-7; D perhaps matches TRBD2 (5 bases). V was shortened by 4 bases and J by 0 bases, with 14 bases between the two germline ends. The germline CDR1 and CDR2 sequences are SGHNT and YYREEE (reference sequence). CDR3 length: 15 amino acids. CDR3 coding DNA: TGTGCCAGCAGCCTGGACTCAGGAAGCTCCTACGAGCAGTACTTC. It specifies CASSLDSGSSYEQYF.

About this clone: Compared with germline, one end of the junction differs, possibly owing to a read error. The CDR3 protein is CASRGTGLAKNSQYF. CDR3 sequence (DNA): TGTGCCAGCCGCGGAACAGGGTTAGCCAAAAACAGTCAGTACTTC. The gene calls are TRBV7-7 and TRBJ2-4; TRBD1 might be the D (6 bases). The germline V gene encodes CDR1 SSHAT and CDR2 FNYEAQ (reference sequence). The CDR3 totals 15 residues.

The chain combines TRBV29-1 with TRBJ2-1, with D perhaps matching TRBD1 (5 bases). Germline V lookup: CDR1 SQVTM, CDR2 ANQGSEA. V gave up 6 bases and J gave up 8 bases, with 23 bases separating them. The length of the CDR3 is 15 residues. The CDR3 nucleotides are TGCAGCGTCGTCCCAAAGGGGCGACGCGGCGATGAGCAGTTCTTC. This codes for CSVVPKGRRGDEQFF.

The rearrangement joins TRBV6-5 to TRBJ1-2, with D tentatively TRBD1 (5 bases). The V gene's germline CDR1 is MNHEY and CDR2 SVGAGI. Trimming took 7 bases from V and 2 from J, leaving 8 bases between them. This CDR3 contains 12 residues. Here the CDR3 reads CASKRQNYGYTF. CDR3 sequence (DNA): TGTGCCAGCAAAAGACAGAACTATGGCTACACCTTC.

This chain links TRBV6-5 with TRBJ2-1; D is perhaps TRBD2 (6 bases). Germline assignment: CDR1 MNHEY and CDR2 SVGAGI. Trimming removed 3 bases from V and 4 bases from J, with 7 bases in between. The CDR3 extends over 13 amino acids. The CDR3 DNA is TGTGCCAGCAGTTATCTAGCGTACAATGAGCAGTTCTTC. It specifies CASSYLAYNEQFF.

V and J are TRBV5-1 and TRBJ1-3, with D perhaps matching TRBD1 (6 bases). The CDR3 runs 15 residues. Trimming shortened V by 6 bases and J by 0 bases, and 13 bases separated the two germline ends. Germline lookup yields CDR1 SGHRS and CDR2 YFSETQ. CDR3: CASKEDSNSGNTIYF. The DNA for the CDR3 is TGCGCCAGCAAAGAGGACAGTAACTCTGGAAACACCATATATTTT.

V usage is TRBV4-3 and J usage is TRBJ2-7; D is ambiguous. CDR1 LGHNA and CDR2 YSLEER come from the germline V gene. The germline V and J ends were trimmed by 1 base and 0 bases, with 10 bases remaining between them. The CDR3 length is 15 residues. CDR3 sequence reads: CASSQVNSFSYEQYF. CDR3 in DNA: TGCGCCAGCAGCCAAGTGAACAGTTTCTCCTACGAGCAGTACTTC.

The J gene is TRBJ2-1, the V gene TRBV7-2, with 10 bases matching TRBD2. Germline V gene sequence: CDR1 SGHTA, CDR2 FQGNSA. The CDR3 extends over 14 amino acids. J gave up 13 bases and V 0 bases, and 6 bases lay outside the gene matches. CDR3 residues: CASSLARLAGDQFF. The CDR3, as DNA: TGTGCCAGCAGCTTAGCGCGGCTAGCGGGAGACCAGTTCTTC.

This clone occurred once. The chain couples TRBV5-4 to TRBJ2-5; D may be TRBD2 (5 bases). V shed 4 bases and J shed 5 bases, with 12 bases lying between them. The germline CDR1 and CDR2 sequences are SGHNT and YYREEE (reference sequence). The CDR3 extends over 13 amino acids. CDR3 sequence: CASSVTRAETQYF. The DNA of the CDR3 is TGTGCCAGCAGCGTCACTAGAGCGGAGACCCAGTACTTC.

J is TRBJ2-7 and V is TRBV12-5, with D tentatively TRBD1 (6 bases). Trimming cost V 4 bases and J 10 bases, with 11 bases left between them. The CDR3 has 11 residues. Germline CDR1 and CDR2: LGHNT and FRNRAP. The CDR3 loop is CASGSNRDQYF. CDR3 nucleotides: TGTGCTAGTGGTTCTAACAGGGACCAGTACTTC.

As concerns this clone: Other DNA sequences in the sample encode the same CDR3. The rearrangement joins TRBV18 to TRBJ2-5; D remains ambiguous. Germline V gives CDR1 KGHSH, CDR2 LQKENI. The CDR3 has 11 amino acids. The V end lost 3 bases, the J end lost 4 bases, and 3 bases lay between the germline ends. For the CDR3, the DNA is TGTGCCAGCTCACCCGGAGAGACCCAGTACTTC. Its translation: CASSPGETQYF.

In this sample, this clone turned up a few times. The chain recombines TRBV5-1 with TRBJ2-7, with D possibly matching TRBD1 (6 bases). CDR1 and CDR2 (germline): SGHRS, YFSETQ. Trimming stripped 0 bases from V and 6 bases from J, with 25 bases between. This CDR3 is 18 amino acids long. The CDR3 coding sequence is TGCGCCAGCAGCTTGGGAGACTCTGCGACCGACAGGTGGGGCGAGCAGTACTTC. Encoded protein: CASSLGDSATDRWGEQYF.

CDR3 region: CASSLFRSYAGELFF. CDR3 coding DNA: TGCGCCAGCAGCTTGTTTCGCAGTTACGCCGGGGAGCTGTTTTTT. The V call is TRBV5-1, the J call TRBJ2-2; D uncertain. The V end was cut by 1 base, the J end by 6 bases, with 13 bases between. This CDR3 spans 15 amino acids. The germline V gene has CDR1 SGHRS and CDR2 YFSETQ.

There are a few counts of this clone. The V gene is TRBV4-3, the J gene TRBJ2-3; D uncertain. CDR1 is LGHNA and CDR2 is YSLEER in the germline V gene. CDR3 size: 16 residues. V was pared by 0 bases and J by 2 bases, with 12 bases between. The CDR3 DNA is TGCGCCAGCAGCCAAGAAAATACGCGGCACACAGATACGCAGTATTTT. This gives the protein CASSQENTRHTDTQYF.

This chain links TRBV6-1 with TRBJ2-1; the match to TRBD2 covers 12 bases. V was pared by 0 bases and J by 0 bases, with 0 bases of the junction left unmatched. This CDR3 has 17 amino acids. Per the germline V gene, CDR1 is MNHNS and CDR2 is SASEGT. This chain's CDR3 is CASSEATSGSSYNEQFF. DNA of the CDR3: TGTGCCAGCAGTGAAGCGACTAGCGGGAGCTCCTACAATGAGCAGTTCTTC.

The chain is built from TRBV7-3 and TRBJ2-3; 10 nucleotides agree with TRBD1. Trimming removed 4 bases from V and 3 bases from J; junction bases left unmatched: 4. The CDR3 sequence is 15 residues long. Germline V lookup: CDR1 SGHTA, CDR2 FQGTGA. The CDR3 reads CASSSTGGTTDTQYF. CDR3 DNA: TGTGCCAGCAGCTCGACAGGGGGCACTACAGATACGCAGTATTTT.